The entry below gives a single T cell receptor beta chain sequence along with its context. Profiling relied on immunoSEQ multiplex PCR, and the TCRdb table lists in-frame clones only, not all of them. The sample contains hundreds of thousands of clones, more than 60% of which appear only once. The data stem from a study of shared clonotypes between healthy human individuals. The germline CDR1 and CDR2 sequences are MDHEN and SYDVKM. Trimming left V 3 bases short and J 0 bases short, with 12 bases between. The CDR3 consists of 15 residues. This clonotype was obtained from a man aged 25 to 40 in good health. Sequencing was carried out using memory CD4+ T cells sorted from blood. The subset is: CD45RA-negative fraction. The chain has TRBV28 and TRBJ2-7; D might be TRBD1 or TRBD2, each matching 5 bases. Here the CDR3 reads CASSFVGDRSYEQYF. In DNA form, the CDR3 reads TGTGCCAGCAGTTTTGTGGGGGATCGCTCCTACGAGCAGTACTTC.